Listed below are T cell receptor beta chains from one sample, sequenced in a study of T cell responses to AZD1222 COVID-19 vaccine. Method: immunoSEQ multiplex PCR; TCRdb's copy keeps in-frame clones and lacks some. The sample has about 83,000 clones; approximately 90% are singletons. Sequencing used peripheral blood, obtained 28 days after the second AZD1222 dose. Source of these receptors: an adult who received the AZD1222 COVID-19 vaccine. Both conserved end residues are part of each CDR3. Fields, in order: J gene, V gene, CDR3 length, D gene, clone size, CDR3 protein, CDR3 DNA. D genes are given only for firm matches. Size values are once, few and many counts, or a class for expanded clones, and some rows have none.

j_call: TRBJ2-1
v_call: TRBV5-6
cdr3_length: 15
d_call: TRBD2
clone_size: -
cdr3_aa: CASKRPGLSYNEQFF
cdr3_nt: TGTGCCAGCAAGCGGCCGGGACTATCCTACAATGAGCAGTTCTTC

j_call: TRBJ2-1
v_call: TRBV2
cdr3_length: 14
d_call: TRBD2
clone_size: -
cdr3_aa: CASGSSGRGLEQFF
cdr3_nt: TGTGCCAGCGGGTCAAGCGGGAGGGGGCTTGAGCAGTTCTTC

j_call: TRBJ1-1
v_call: TRBV6-2/TRBV6-3
cdr3_length: 13
d_call: -
clone_size: few
cdr3_aa: CASSLWLNTEAFF
cdr3_nt: TGTGCCAGCAGTTTGTGGCTTAACACTGAAGCTTTCTTT

j_call: TRBJ2-7
v_call: TRBV19
cdr3_length: 15
d_call: TRBD2
clone_size: -
cdr3_aa: CASSIWAGAEYEQYF
cdr3_nt: TGTGCCAGTAGTATTTGGGCGGGAGCTGAGTACGAGCAGTACTTC

j_call: TRBJ2-7
v_call: TRBV4-1
cdr3_length: 15
d_call: TRBD1
clone_size: once
cdr3_aa: CASSQEGSGGYEQYF
cdr3_nt: TGCGCCAGCAGCCAAGAGGGCTCAGGGGGCTACGAGCAGTACTTC

j_call: TRBJ1-2
v_call: TRBV28
cdr3_length: 10
d_call: -
clone_size: once
cdr3_aa: CGVRDYGYTF
cdr3_nt: TGTGGCGTTAGGGACTATGGCTACACCTTC

j_call: TRBJ2-2
v_call: TRBV27
cdr3_length: 20
d_call: TRBD2
clone_size: -
cdr3_aa: CASSPINPLGLAGGTGELFF
cdr3_nt: TGTGCCAGCAGTCCGATTAACCCCCTCGGACTAGCCGGGGGCACCGGGGAGCTGTTTTTT

j_call: TRBJ2-3
v_call: TRBV10-2
cdr3_length: 17
d_call: TRBD2
clone_size: -
cdr3_aa: CASSWVAGRSSTDTQYF
cdr3_nt: TGCGCCAGCAGTTGGGTAGCGGGAAGAAGTTCCACAGATACGCAGTATTTT

j_call: TRBJ2-7
v_call: TRBV19
cdr3_length: 14
d_call: -
clone_size: -
cdr3_aa: CASSRGPGVYEQYF
cdr3_nt: TGTGCCAGTAGTCGCGGCCCAGGGGTCTACGAGCAGTACTTC

j_call: TRBJ2-1
v_call: TRBV9
cdr3_length: 13
d_call: -
clone_size: -
cdr3_aa: CASSVGQNNEQFF
cdr3_nt: TGTGCCAGCAGCGTAGGACAGAACAATGAGCAGTTCTTC

j_call: TRBJ1-5
v_call: TRBV6-2/TRBV6-3
cdr3_length: 13
d_call: -
clone_size: -
cdr3_aa: CASSYWTDQPQHF
cdr3_nt: TGTGCCAGCAGTTACTGGACGGACCAGCCCCAGCATTTT

j_call: TRBJ2-3
v_call: TRBV19
cdr3_length: 14
d_call: TRBD2
clone_size: -
cdr3_aa: CASSTGTSADTQYF
cdr3_nt: TGTGCCAGTAGTACCGGGACTAGCGCTGATACGCAGTATTTT

j_call: TRBJ2-4
v_call: TRBV20-1
cdr3_length: 11
d_call: -
clone_size: -
cdr3_aa: CSARGRDIQYF
cdr3_nt: TGCAGTGCTAGGGGAAGAGACATTCAGTACTTC

j_call: TRBJ1-2
v_call: TRBV29-1
cdr3_length: 12
d_call: -
clone_size: -
cdr3_aa: CSVEADLYGYTF
cdr3_nt: TGCAGCGTTGAAGCGGATCTATATGGCTACACCTTC

j_call: TRBJ1-2
v_call: TRBV27
cdr3_length: 16
d_call: -
clone_size: -
cdr3_aa: CASAEGGGAVNYGYTF
cdr3_nt: TGTGCCAGCGCGGAGGGAGGGGGGGCGGTTAACTATGGCTACACCTTC

j_call: TRBJ2-7
v_call: TRBV19
cdr3_length: 16
d_call: TRBD2
clone_size: -
cdr3_aa: CASSTLGLAGVYEQYF
cdr3_nt: TGTGCCAGTAGTACCCTGGGACTAGCGGGAGTCTACGAGCAGTACTTC

j_call: TRBJ2-3
v_call: TRBV10-3
cdr3_length: 14
d_call: -
clone_size: -
cdr3_aa: CAISVGGATDTQYF
cdr3_nt: TGTGCCATCAGTGTAGGGGGGGCGACAGATACGCAGTATTTT

j_call: TRBJ2-3
v_call: TRBV4-2
cdr3_length: 16
d_call: -
clone_size: -
cdr3_aa: CASSQEVSASTDTQYF
cdr3_nt: TGTGCCAGCAGCCAAGAGGTCTCGGCTAGCACAGATACGCAGTATTTT

j_call: TRBJ2-7
v_call: TRBV6-5
cdr3_length: 16
d_call: TRBD1
clone_size: -
cdr3_aa: CASSYAPMDRVEEQYF
cdr3_nt: TGTGCCAGCAGTTACGCCCCTATGGACAGGGTGGAGGAGCAGTACTTC

j_call: TRBJ1-1
v_call: TRBV7-2
cdr3_length: 11
d_call: -
clone_size: -
cdr3_aa: CASSFLGGTFF
cdr3_nt: TGTGCCAGCAGCTTTCTGGGGGGGACTTTCTTT

j_call: TRBJ2-2
v_call: TRBV5-1
cdr3_length: 15
d_call: -
clone_size: few
cdr3_aa: CASSLLISDTGELFF
cdr3_nt: TGCGCCAGCAGCTTGTTGATTAGCGACACCGGGGAGCTGTTTTTT

j_call: TRBJ1-2
v_call: TRBV4-1
cdr3_length: 15
d_call: -
clone_size: -
cdr3_aa: CASSQAGGSNYGYTF
cdr3_nt: TGCGCCAGCAGCCAAGCCGGGGGCTCTAACTATGGCTACACCTTC

j_call: TRBJ2-7
v_call: TRBV6-2/TRBV6-3
cdr3_length: 11
d_call: -
clone_size: -
cdr3_aa: CASSYSHEQYF
cdr3_nt: TGTGCCAGCAGTTATTCTCACGAGCAGTACTTC

j_call: TRBJ2-1
v_call: TRBV7-3
cdr3_length: 15
d_call: TRBD2
clone_size: -
cdr3_aa: CASSFSGSSYNEQFF
cdr3_nt: TGTGCCAGCAGCTTTAGCGGGAGCTCCTACAATGAGCAGTTCTTC

j_call: TRBJ2-7
v_call: TRBV5-5
cdr3_length: 11
d_call: -
clone_size: -
cdr3_aa: CASSETYEQYF
cdr3_nt: TGTGCCAGCAGCGAGACCTACGAGCAGTACTTC

j_call: TRBJ2-7
v_call: TRBV9
cdr3_length: 13
d_call: -
clone_size: few
cdr3_aa: CASSVEGPYEQYF
cdr3_nt: TGTGCCAGCAGCGTAGAAGGCCCCTACGAGCAGTACTTC

j_call: TRBJ2-7
v_call: TRBV6-5
cdr3_length: 13
d_call: TRBD2
clone_size: -
cdr3_aa: CASRPGGRDEQYF
cdr3_nt: TGTGCCAGCAGACCGGGGGGTCGGGACGAGCAGTACTTC

j_call: TRBJ1-1
v_call: TRBV30
cdr3_length: 14
d_call: -
clone_size: -
cdr3_aa: CAWSVLLLNTEAFF
cdr3_nt: TGTGCCTGGAGTGTACTACTTCTGAACACTGAAGCTTTCTTT

j_call: TRBJ1-3
v_call: TRBV10-3
cdr3_length: 15
d_call: -
clone_size: -
cdr3_aa: CAISGTLVSGNTIYF
cdr3_nt: TGTGCCATCAGTGGAACTCTCGTATCTGGAAACACCATATATTTT

j_call: TRBJ1-2
v_call: TRBV5-5
cdr3_length: 13
d_call: -
clone_size: -
cdr3_aa: CASSLSILGGYTF
cdr3_nt: TGTGCCAGCAGCTTATCCATTCTAGGTGGCTACACCTTC

j_call: TRBJ2-7
v_call: TRBV5-1
cdr3_length: 11
d_call: -
clone_size: -
cdr3_aa: CASSSDYEQYF
cdr3_nt: TGCGCCAGCAGCTCGGACTACGAGCAGTACTTC

j_call: TRBJ2-5
v_call: TRBV7-2
cdr3_length: 17
d_call: -
clone_size: once
cdr3_aa: CASSLLGLSGRRETQYF
cdr3_nt: TGTGCCAGCAGCTTATTGGGGTTGTCCGGGCGAAGAGAGACCCAGTACTTC

j_call: TRBJ2-7
v_call: TRBV28
cdr3_length: 12
d_call: -
clone_size: once
cdr3_aa: CASSLSMGEQYF
cdr3_nt: TGTGCCAGCAGCCTTTCTATGGGCGAGCAGTACTTC